This T cell receptor (beta chain) was recovered during a study of shared clonotypes between healthy human individuals (dated by TCRdb to about 2020). Background for the entire study: A couple of women and a few men aged 18 to 49 years were included in the cohort. To increase sequencing depth and limit assay-specific biases, TCR repertoire library preparation and sequencing were carried out by different laboratories using diverse techniques. Between about 0.94 and 8.9 billion PBMCs per donor were obtained by leukapheresis. To estimate repertoire size and how much clonotype sharing occurs between individuals, the study deeply sequenced the blood TCR repertoires of about five healthy adults. For each donor, CD4 naive and CD4 memory were each given three plates, CD8 naive was given two plates, and CD8 memory was given one plate. Broad study findings and their caveats: Naive subsets generally had larger estimated clonotype richness than memory subsets did. Based on pairwise subsampling, the degree of clonotype sharing among donors was expected to be affected by sequencing depth. Compared with non-shared clonotypes, the clonotypes found in all four sorted-subset donors had higher generation probabilities. Approximately 5% of naive CD4, around 3.6% of naive CD8, 2.3% of memory CD4, and approximately 0.39% of memory CD8 clonotypes were shared across four donors. Rarefaction of sorted-subset datasets indicated incomplete sequencing despite the large sequencing depth. The small number of donors limited the genetic and exposure-history diversity represented. Sampling was restricted to blood, and TCR repertoires in tissues likely differ from the TCR repertoires found in blood.

Donors were healthy HIV-negative adults with no recently reported acute infections or vaccinations. Every donor was a Caucasian adult residing in Nashville, Tennessee, USA. CD4+ T cells were enriched through magnetic negative selection, after which naive cells were positively selected on CD45RA and the remaining negative fraction served as the memory subset. Blood was obtained by leukapheresis, after which PBMCs were separated by Ficoll-Histopaque density gradient centrifugation and cryopreserved in liquid nitrogen vapor phase. Analytical flow cytometry was used to check the purity and quantity of every magnetically sorted T cell population. Genomic DNA was isolated from every sorted fraction and measured by UV absorbance on a Nanodrop 2000c. In the germline V gene, CDR1 corresponds to SGDLS and CDR2 to YYNGEE. Including the terminal cysteine and phenylalanine, the CDR3 comprises 15 residues. Only the CDR3 part of the read is kept: 45 bases, read in frame from the first base. V loses 3 bases of germline sequence and J loses 4 bases, and the interval between the two ends is 14 bases.

Using the deep immunoSEQ assay, multiplex PCR amplified TCR CDR3 regions from genomic DNA. Extracted genomic DNA from each cell subset was spread evenly across all wells of several immunoSEQ 96-well plates, with each plate serving as a replicate. Each replicate PCR for sorted subsets received around 210 ng genomic DNA, equal to 30,000 or so T cell genomes. Purified libraries were quantified with a Qubit 3.0 fluorometer, sized on a Bioanalyzer 2100, and re-quantified with the KAPA Library Quantification kit. Each immunoSEQ 96-well plate was sequenced on its own single-read 150-cycle Illumina NextSeq 550 flow cell. In the authors' own workflow: Because only junctional sequences without quality scores were contained in the immunoSEQ output, filtering matching that applied to full-length reads could not be performed. Sequences were annotated with PyIR, a Python wrapper for IgBLAST v1.9, using IMGT germline references to assign V/J genes and CDR3. Reads were filtered out if the reads had weak V/J assignments (E-value above 1e-6), no CDR3, stop codons, out-of-frame junctions, or ambiguous translated residues. V3J clonotypes were defined as sequences sharing an identical inferred V gene, J gene, and CDR3 amino acid sequence. Percentage overlap between repertoires was computed as shared unique clonotypes divided by the size of the smaller repertoire. Repertoire richness was assessed with RTK rarefaction, the Chao1 estimator, and Recon v2.1 estimates of unobserved clonotypes. Generation probabilities were computed with OLGA for all TCRbeta clonotypes obtained by the gDNA method from several donors. TCRdb took over this immuneACCESS table, retaining in-frame rearrangements with V and J assigned. Such tables are incomplete; in checked studies, under half of the missing clones stem from an unresolved V gene, and the remainder is unexplained. From that table come the V and J calls and clone size; the DNA was used to work out D and trimming. In all, the sample holds more than 2 million clones, and 95% of those were seen once. 0.1% to 0.15% of the sample comes from the top ten.

Turning to this clone: Its recognized antigen is unknown. Per-base qualities were not stored, and no clone one base away is much larger.

Sequencing was carried out using naive CD4+ T cells sorted from blood. The sample's cell subset or site label, decoded: CD45RA+ positively selected. This TCR was recovered from a man younger than 35 in good health. The chain is encoded by TRBV9 joined to TRBJ1-5; the best D guess is TRBD1, with 6 bases matching. The nucleotide sequence is TGTGCCAGCAGCGCCGGACAGAACCCGAATCAGCCCCAGCATTTT. Its amino acids are CASSAGQNPNQPQHF.